The 17 T cell receptor beta chains in this list originate from one sample, sequenced in a study of shared clonotypes between healthy human individuals (dated by TCRdb to 2018 to 2020). CD8 naive samples were obtained by positive selection for CCR7 among CD45RO-negative cells, yielding a CD45RA+CCR7+ population from which TemRA cells were excluded. The method behind the library was the immunoSEQ multiplex PCR assay. In its TCRdb copy, this immuneACCESS table keeps in-frame sequences only and misses some clones. Where compared with another copy, unresolved V genes explain less than half of these, and the others have no known cause. Recorded for this sample are about 2.2 million clones; 93% of them occurred a single time. Clones ranked in the top ten supply less than 2% of the sample. What was sequenced was naive CD8+ T cells from PBMCs. The meaning of the sample's cell subset or site label: CD45RA+CCR7+. All receptors derive from a man aged 18 to 30 in good health. Some clones in this sample may be carry-over from other donors' samples.

This clone has a handful of counts. The chain has TRBV6-1 and TRBJ1-1, with D perhaps TRBD1 (6 bases). Looked up from germline, CDR1 is MNHNS and CDR2 is SASEGT. Trimming took off 6 bases at V and 1 base at J, with 9 bases between the two ends. This CDR3 has 13 amino acids. In DNA form, the CDR3 reads TGTGCCAGCAGGGGACATTCGAACACTGAAGCTTTCTTT. Its protein product is CASRGHSNTEAFF.

The chain employs TRBV27 and TRBJ2-4; D uncertain. CDR3 length: 11 amino acids. Trimming pared 6 bases from V and 11 bases from J, leaving 11 bases between. Germline CDR1 and CDR2: MNHEY and SMNVEV (reference sequence). The CDR3 reads CASRSGPLQYF. Written as DNA, the CDR3 is TGTGCCAGCAGATCCGGGCCTCTTCAGTACTTC.

This chain joins TRBV13 and TRBJ2-3, with 8 positions matching TRBD2. Germline V gene lookup returns CDR1 PRHDT and CDR2 FYEKMQ (reference sequence). V shed 2 bases, J shed 3 bases, and the junction held 4 bases outside the gene matches. The CDR3 is 15 residues long. In nucleotides, the CDR3 is TGTGCCAGCAGCTTAAAGGGACTAGTGACAGATACGCAGTATTTT. It is translated as CASSLKGLVTDTQYF.

This rearrangement joins TRBV25-1 to TRBJ2-7; 7 positions match TRBD1. The V gene end was trimmed by 8 bases and the J gene end by 0 bases; junction bases not matched to a gene: 4. Germline V gene lookup returns CDR1 MGHDK and CDR2 SYGVNS. CDR3 length: 13 amino acids. The CDR3 nucleotides are TGTGCCAGCCGGGGACAGAGCTCCTACGAGCAGTACTTC. It translates to CASRGQSSYEQYF.

The rearrangement joins TRBV7-9 to TRBJ2-3; no firm D call. The CDR3 consists of 13 residues. Trimming cost V 1 base and J 3 bases, with 5 bases left between them. Germline V gives CDR1 SEHNR, CDR2 FQNEAQ (reference sequence). The CDR3 coding sequence is TGTGCCAGCAGCTTAGTCGATACAGATACGCAGTATTTT. Translated, it gives CASSLVDTDTQYF.

The table lists this clone with a count of one. The chain employs TRBV4-3 and TRBJ2-5; 8 bases agree with TRBD2. TRBJ2-7 explains the end of the DNA better; the J call may be wrong. The CDR3 extends over 15 amino acids. Germline V gene sequence: CDR1 LGHNA, CDR2 YSLEER. The CDR3 DNA reads as TGCGCCAGCAGCCAAGAGTGGACTAGCCCCCACGAGCAGTACTTC. As protein: CASSQEWTSPHEQYF.

The chain joins TRBV18 to TRBJ2-7, with D maybe TRBD2 (5 bases). This CDR3 is built from 16 residues. Germline CDR1 KGHSH, CDR2 LQKENI. V lost 4 bases and J lost 0, with 16 bases in between. CDR3 amino acids: CASSLTRTASSYEQYF. The DNA of the CDR3 is TGTGCCAGCTCACTTACTCGGACTGCAAGCTCCTACGAGCAGTACTTC. Full variable domain (outside the CDR3, taken from reference TRBV18 and TRBJ2-7): NAGVMQNPRHLVRRRGQEARLRCSPMKGHSHVYWYRQLPEEGLKFMVYLQKENIIDESGMPKERFSAEFPKEGPSILRIQQVVRGDSAAYFCASSLTRTASSYEQYFGPGTRLTVT.

Regarding this clone: At the DNA level, this CDR3 is encoded by other sequences in the same sample as well. The rearrangement joins TRBV27 to TRBJ2-7; 10 bases fit TRBD2. The CDR3 consists of 15 residues. The J segment lost 2 bases and the V segment lost 5 bases, leaving 6 bases of the junction unmatched. The germline gives CDR1 MNHEY, CDR2 SMNVEV (reference sequence). The chain's CDR3 is CASSLTGLATYEQYF. The CDR3 DNA reads TGTGCCAGCAGTCTAACGGGACTAGCGACCTACGAGCAGTACTTC.

The chain employs TRBV28 and TRBJ1-2; D is ambiguous. The V end lost 6 bases, the J end lost 2 bases, and 10 bases lay between the germline ends. The CDR3 loop spans 13 amino acids. Per germline, CDR1 MDHEN and CDR2 SYDVKM. CDR3 residues: CASRQGRNYGYTF. CDR3 bases: TGTGCCAGCAGGCAAGGACGGAACTATGGCTACACCTTC.

This clone was counted a single time. The chain is built from TRBV11-2 and TRBJ2-3, with D hard to call. This CDR3 comprises 15 residues. Trimming removed 1 base from V and 2 bases from J, with 10 bases in between. Germline-derived CDR1 and CDR2 are SGHAT and FQNNGV. CDR3 bases: TGTGCCAGCAGCTTAGCGGTCACTGTCACAGATACGCAGTATTTT. This encodes CASSLAVTVTDTQYF.

Written as DNA, the CDR3 is TGTGCCAGTAGCCGGACCGTGATGAACACCGGGGAGCTGTTTTTT. Protein: CASSRTVMNTGELFF. The rearrangement joins TRBV19 to TRBJ2-2; unclear D gene. Germline V CDR1 and CDR2: LNHDA, SQIVND (reference sequence). This CDR3 contains 15 residues. Trimming pared 6 bases from V and 1 base from J, leaving 12 bases between.

The chain links TRBV28 to TRBJ2-7; TRBD2 aligns across 8 bases. The V gene's germline CDR1 is MDHEN and CDR2 SYDVKM. Losses at the gene ends were 3 bases for V and 0 bases for J; bases not matched to a gene: 7. This CDR3 contains 16 residues. The CDR3 nucleotides read TGTGCCAGCAGTTTTATGTCCGGGAGGGTCTCCTACGAGCAGTACTTC. Protein product: CASSFMSGRVSYEQYF.

The V call is TRBV10-2, the J call TRBJ2-5; the match to TRBD2 covers 9 bases. The CDR3 extends over 19 amino acids. The trim removed 2 bases at V and 4 bases at J, leaving 17 bases unmatched. Germline CDR1 WSHSY, CDR2 SAAADI. DNA for the CDR3: TGCGCCAGCAGTGAGGCCCAGGGTAGCGGGAGTAGTAGTTCAGAGACCCAGTACTTC. As protein: CASSEAQGSGSSSSETQYF.

The rearrangement uses TRBV7-2 and TRBJ2-2, with 10 nucleotides matching TRBD2. V shed 0 bases, J shed 4 bases, and the junction held 8 bases outside the gene matches. The CDR3 covers 18 residues. The germline V gene has CDR1 SGHTA and CDR2 FQGNSA. The CDR3 spells CASSLARLAGAGTGELFF. Written as DNA, the CDR3 is TGTGCCAGCAGCTTAGCGAGGCTAGCGGGAGCGGGCACCGGGGAGCTGTTTTTT. Variable domain in full (rest from reference TRBV7-2 and TRBJ2-2): GAGVSQSPSNKVTEKGKDVELRCDPISGHTALYWYRQSLGQGLEFLIYFQGNSAPDKSGLPSDRFSAERTGGSVSTLTIQRTQQEDSAVYLCASSLARLAGAGTGELFFGEGSRLTVL.

The gene calls are TRBV28 and TRBJ2-1; 10 nucleotides match TRBD2. Germline loops: CDR1 MDHEN, CDR2 SYDVKM. V was clipped by 4 bases and J by 5 bases; unmatched bases: 8. The CDR3 has 16 residues. CDR3 sequence reads: CASSSQLAGTNNEQFF. CDR3 DNA sequence: TGTGCCAGCAGTTCACAACTAGCGGGGACTAACAATGAGCAGTTCTTC.

This chain joins TRBV29-1 and TRBJ1-2, with D tentatively TRBD1 (5 bases). Germline assignment: CDR1 SQVTM and CDR2 ANQGSEA. The ends were cut back, 0 bases at V and 8 bases at J, with 16 bases in the middle. CDR3 size: 14 residues. CDR3 sequence reads: CSVEDQRGREGYTF. DNA for the CDR3: TGCAGCGTTGAAGACCAACGGGGGAGAGAGGGCTACACCTTC. Using reference TRBV29-1 and TRBJ1-2 for the parts outside the CDR3, the full variable domain is SAVISQKPSRDICQRGTSLTIQCQVDSQVTMMFWYRQQPGQSLTLIATANQGSEATYESGFVIDKFPISRPNLTFSTLTVSNMSPEDSSIYLCSVEDQRGREGYTFGSGTRLTVV.

This clone was seen a single time. The rearrangement links TRBV5-4 to TRBJ2-1; TRBD2 agrees at 7 bases. Unmatched junction bases numbered 1, after V lost 3 bases and J lost 7 bases. The germline V gene has CDR1 SGHNT and CDR2 YYREEE (reference sequence). The CDR3 covers 12 residues. CDR3 in DNA: TGTGCCAGCAGCTATAGCGGGAATGAGCAGTTCTTC. This gives the protein CASSYSGNEQFF.